The 28 T cell receptor beta chains below all came from one sample that was sequenced in a study of blood T cells in healthy people across ages (dated by TCRdb to between 2014 and 2017). The protocol used for the library was 5' RACE. Sequenced using an Illumina HiSeq 2500. A second PCR of 7 to 11 cycles was run with a J-beta primer mix and a sample-barcoded 5' primer. TCRdb redid the processing of the public reads, applying fastp at Q25 and MiXCR, and retained in-frame beta chains. Duplicate CDR3 protein sequences are folded into a single record with the most common DNA and genes. The sample contains 900,000 to 950,000 distinct CDR3 sequences, just under 30% of them found a single time. The ten largest clones add up to approximately 10% of the sample. The same sample was also used in a study of T cells of mothers and their children.

The sequencing sample was made of blood. The receptors come from a woman aged 40 to 50 in good health.

On this clonotype: A read error may be the cause here, since a much bigger clone is one base away. The V call is TRBV11-2, the J call TRBJ2-4; 9 bases are shared with TRBD1. This CDR3 has 17 residues. CDR1 is SGHAT, CDR2 FQNNGV, per germline. CDR3 DNA sequence: TGTCCCAGCACCTCGGCGGTAGGACAGGGGGCCAAAAACATTCAGTACTTC. It is translated as CPSTSAVGQGAKNIQYF.

This clonotype was counted at least ten times. This chain joins TRBV7-2 and TRBJ1-6, with D uncertain. CDR1 is SGHTA, CDR2 FQGNSA, per germline. The CDR3 spans 16 residues. The ends were cut back, 2 bases at V and 5 bases at J, with 13 bases in the middle. CDR3 bases: TGTGCCAGCAGCTTAACTCCGGCGATACATAATTCACCCCTCCACTTT. Its protein is CASSLTPAIHNSPLHF.

As regards this clonotype: This sequence may be a read error, since a much larger clone differs from it by one base. The rearrangement joins TRBV27 to TRBJ1-2; the D is unclear. V was pared by 2 bases and J by 9 bases, with 16 bases between. The CDR3 spans 14 residues. Germline CDR1 and CDR2: MNHEY and SMNVEV (reference sequence). The CDR3 coding sequence is TGTGCCAGCAGTTTAGGCCCGGGTCCATATAGCTACACCTTC. This encodes CASSLGPGPYSYTF.

This chain connects TRBV7-2 to TRBJ1-5; D is perhaps TRBD1 (5 bases). Germline loops: CDR1 SGHTA, CDR2 FQGNSA. The V and J ends lost 1 base and 0 bases respectively, with 7 bases between them. The CDR3 spans 15 residues. DNA for the CDR3: TGTGCCAGCAGCTTAGAGGGGATTAGCAATCAGCCCCAGCATTTT. It encodes CASSLEGISNQPQHF.

This clonotype was seen a handful of times. The rearrangement joins TRBV7-6 to TRBJ2-2; the D gene is possibly TRBD1 (5 bases). V lost 5 bases and J 7 bases, leaving 14 bases between the germline ends. Germline loops: CDR1 SGHVS, CDR2 FNYEAQ. The CDR3 is made up of 14 amino acids. The CDR3 DNA sequence: TGTGCCAGCAGCCCACAGGCTAATTTCGGGGAGCTGTTTTTT. Its translation is CASSPQANFGELFF.

With respect to this clonotype: A much larger clone differs by one base, so this may be a read error. The chain joins TRBV7-2 to TRBJ1-2, with D uncertain. Germline loops: CDR1 SGHTA, CDR2 FQGNSA. This CDR3 region has 15 residues. V was pared by 0 bases and J by 4 bases, with 12 bases between. CDR3 region: CASSLATAVGYGYTF. CDR3 DNA: TGTGCCAGCAGCTTAGCAACAGCAGTGGGCTATGGCTACACCTTC.

A word on this clonotype: Without the conserved terminal phenylalanine or tryptophan, this CDR3 likely stems from a read error. The chain has TRBV4-1 and TRBJ2-1; D is unclear. Germline CDR1 reads MGHRA; CDR2 reads YSYEKL. This CDR3 region has 14 residues. V gave up 4 bases and J gave up 4 bases, with 11 bases separating them. CDR3 sequence (DNA): TGCGCCAGCAGCCCCCCTGGAGTATACAATGAGCAGTTCTTA. Protein: CASSPPGVYNEQFL.

This clonotype occurred many times. This rearrangement joins TRBV14 to TRBJ1-1, with D uncertain. Germline CDR1 SGHDN, CDR2 FVKESK. The CDR3 consists of 13 residues. The V end lost 3 bases, the J end lost 0 bases, and 5 bases lay between the germline ends. CDR3 nucleotides: TGTGCCAGCAGCCAGGGAATGAACACTGAAGCTTTCTTT. Protein: CASSQGMNTEAFF.

A word on this clonotype: Sequence at one end of the junction differs from germline and may be a read error. The chain couples TRBV27 to TRBJ2-7; 8 positions agree with TRBD2. This CDR3 has 14 residues. Germline assignment: CDR1 MNHEY and CDR2 SMNVEV (reference sequence). CDR3 region: CASRAPGLAGELYF. CDR3 nucleotide sequence: TGTGCCAGCAGAGCTCCAGGACTAGCCGGCGAGCTGTACTTC.

There are many counts of this clonotype. The chain combines TRBV6-4 with TRBJ2-3; the D is unclear. V lost 0 bases and J lost 6, with 4 bases in between. The CDR3 totals 12 residues. Germline CDR1 reads MRHNA; CDR2 reads SNTAGT. CDR3 sequence: CASSDSGDTQYF. The CDR3 DNA reads TGTGCCAGCAGTGACTCGGGGGATACGCAGTATTTT.

Ten or more counts support this clonotype. The chain carries TRBV12-3 or TRBV12-4 and TRBJ1-2; tentatively, D is TRBD1 (6 bases). This CDR3 has 13 residues. V was shortened by 6 bases and J by 4 bases, with 12 bases between the two germline ends. The CDR3 is CASRHRVLYGYTF. DNA of the CDR3: TGTGCCAGCAGACACAGGGTGCTCTATGGCTACACCTTC.

This chain connects TRBV9 to TRBJ2-4, with unresolved D. The CDR3 has 14 residues. Germline CDR1 is SGDLS and CDR2 is YYNGEE. The V end was cut by 0 bases, the J end by 10 bases, with 14 bases between. The chain's CDR3 is CASSVDLATVIQYF. CDR3 DNA: TGTGCCAGCAGCGTAGACCTGGCCACGGTGATTCAGTACTTC.

V and J are TRBV7-2 and TRBJ1-1, with 11 positions matching TRBD1. V lost 2 bases and J lost 3; bases outside the gene matches: 8. Looked up from germline, CDR1 is SGHTA and CDR2 is FQGNSA. This CDR3 region has 17 residues. CDR3 region: CASSLSGTGGRHTEAFF. CDR3 DNA sequence: TGTGCCAGCAGCTTATCCGGGACAGGGGGTAGGCACACTGAAGCTTTCTTT. Looking up the rest from reference TRBV7-2 and TRBJ1-1 gives the full variable domain: GAGVSQSPSNKVTEKGKDVELRCDPISGHTALYWYRQSLGQGLEFLIYFQGNSAPDKSGLPSDRFSAERTGGSVSTLTIQRTQQEDSAVYLCASSLSGTGGRHTEAFFGQGTRLTVV.

Many counts were recorded for this clonotype. CDR3 protein: CASTPDKSYNEQFF. The CDR3 DNA follows: TGTGCCAGCACACCGGACAAATCCTACAATGAGCAGTTCTTC. The J gene is TRBJ2-1, the V gene TRBV13; TRBD1 might be the D (5 bases). The ends were cut back, 7 bases at V and 1 base at J, with 11 bases in the middle. Germline CDR1 is PRHDT and CDR2 is FYEKMQ (reference sequence). This CDR3 has 14 amino acids.

This clonotype was detected a few times. The chain combines TRBV2 with TRBJ1-5, with no clear D. Looked up from germline, CDR1 is SNHLY and CDR2 is FYNNEI. The CDR3 loop spans 12 amino acids. Trimming left V 6 bases short and J 6 bases short, with 9 bases between. The CDR3 region has the DNA TGTGCCAGCAGGGGTATGGGTCAGCCCCAGCATTTT. Translated, it gives CASRGMGQPQHF.

This clonotype was seen only a few times. CDR3 region: CASSPPGTASYEQYF. CDR3 DNA: TGTGCCAGCAGCCCCCCTGGGACAGCCTCCTACGAGCAGTACTTC. The V gene is TRBV12-3 or TRBV12-4, the J gene TRBJ2-7, with TRBD1 matching 7 bases. V shed 6 bases and J 0 bases; nucleotides not matched to a gene: 8. The CDR3 contains 15 residues.

This clonotype was seen repeatedly, ten times or more. This chain links TRBV5-1 with TRBJ2-5, with TRBD2 matching 11 bases. Germline V gene lookup returns CDR1 SGHRS and CDR2 YFSETQ. This CDR3 comprises 17 residues. V lost 4 bases and J lost 1; bases outside the gene matches: 9. CDR3 amino acids: CASSLYQTSGVQETQYF. The DNA of the CDR3 is TGCGCCAGCAGCCTGTACCAGACTAGCGGGGTCCAAGAGACCCAGTACTTC.

This clonotype was observed at least ten times. The chain links TRBV19 to TRBJ2-7; D tentatively reads TRBD1 or TRBD2 (5 bases each). From germline, CDR1 is LNHDA and CDR2 SQIVND (reference sequence). The CDR3 is 14 residues long. Trimming took 4 bases from V and 5 from J, leaving 15 bases between them. CDR3 nucleotide sequence: TGTGCCAGTAGTACCCGGGGACGGGCCCACGAGCAGTACTTC. Protein product: CASSTRGRAHEQYF. Supplemented by reference TRBV19 and TRBJ2-7, the full variable domain reads DGGITQSPKYLFRKEGQNVTLSCEQNLNHDAMYWYRQDPGQGLRLIYYSQIVNDFQKGDIAEGYSVSREKKESFPLTVTSAQKNPTAFYLCASSTRGRAHEQYFGPGTRLTVT.

This clonotype has only one observation. The chain employs TRBV24-1 and TRBJ2-1; D gene unclear. V lost 4 bases to trimming and J lost 2 bases, with 5 bases between them. This CDR3 is 13 amino acids long. CDR1 KGHDR and CDR2 SFDVKD come from the germline V gene. The CDR3 bases are TGTGCCACCAGTGAGGCAGCCTACAATGAGCAGTTCTTC. This gives the protein CATSEAAYNEQFF.

In this sample, this clonotype turned up a few times. The chain is built from TRBV15 and TRBJ2-1; weak D call: TRBD2 (5 bases). V lost 3 bases and J lost 4, with 13 bases in between. Per the germline V gene, CDR1 is LNHNV and CDR2 is YYDKDF (reference sequence). The CDR3 is made up of 15 amino acids. The CDR3 reads CATSSGAGGYNEQFF. DNA for the CDR3: TGTGCCACCAGCAGTGGTGCAGGCGGGTACAATGAGCAGTTCTTC.

CDR3 in amino acids: CASTKPGQGTFF. CDR3 in DNA: TGTGCCAGCACTAAACCGGGACAGGGGACTTTCTTT. The chain couples TRBV25-1 to TRBJ1-1; 10 bases are shared with TRBD1. Germline V lookup: CDR1 MGHDK, CDR2 SYGVNS. V was pared by 7 bases and J by 12 bases, with 8 bases of the junction left unmatched. The CDR3 totals 12 residues.

The count of this clonotype is one. It may be a read error: a sequence one base away is much more abundant. The chain joins TRBV7-6 to TRBJ2-7, with TRBD2 identical over 12 bases. J was trimmed by 12 bases and V by 6 bases; bases with no gene match: 21. The CDR3 contains 17 residues. Germline V lookup: CDR1 SGHVS, CDR2 FNYEAQ. The CDR3 sequence is CASSPTSGGFSQETRYF. As DNA, the CDR3 is TGTGCCAGCAGTCCAACTAGCGGGGGGTTCTCCCAAGAGACCCGGTACTTC.

This clonotype was counted between two and nine times. The chain links TRBV18 to TRBJ2-7, with a weak D call TRBD1 (6 bases). Trimming removed 0 bases from V and 5 bases from J, with 17 bases in between. The length of the CDR3 is 16 residues. The germline gives CDR1 KGHSH, CDR2 LQKENI. CDR3 protein: CASSPPGVRGMDEQYF. The CDR3 region has the DNA TGTGCCAGCTCACCACCGGGCGTCAGGGGCATGGACGAGCAGTACTTC.

V and J are TRBV4-3 and TRBJ1-1; D is ambiguous. Germline V gene lookup returns CDR1 LGHNA and CDR2 YSLEER. Trimming removed 0 bases from V and 10 bases from J, with 12 bases in between. The CDR3 extends over 13 amino acids. CDR3: CASSQDLPESAFF. Here the CDR3 DNA reads TGCGCCAGCAGCCAAGATCTTCCCGAGTCAGCTTTCTTT.

In this sample, this clonotype turned up a few times. The chain's CDR3 is CASSLTEGTQYF. CDR3 DNA: TGTGCCAGCAGTCTAACCGAGGGGACCCAGTACTTC. V usage is TRBV2 and J usage is TRBJ2-5; D perhaps matches TRBD2 (5 bases). The CDR3 runs to 12 residues. Germline CDR1 is SNHLY and CDR2 is FYNNEI. Trimming took 5 bases from V and 7 from J, leaving 11 bases between them. Full variable domain (remainder filled in from reference TRBV2 and TRBJ2-5): EPEVTQTPSHQVTQMGQEVILRCVPISNHLYFYWYRQILGQKVEFLVSFYNNEISEKSEIFDDQFSVERPDGSNFTLKIRSTKLEDSAMYFCASSLTEGTQYFGPGTRLLVL.

The chain is built from TRBV12-3 or TRBV12-4 and TRBJ1-2, with D perhaps TRBD1 (5 bases). Trimming took off 6 bases at V and 8 bases at J, with 19 bases between the two ends. This CDR3 contains 14 residues. DNA of the CDR3: TGTGCCAGCAGCCACCTGGGGGGGATTGGGGGCTACACCTTC. Translation gives CASSHLGGIGGYTF.

This clonotype was detected a few times. The chain uses TRBV5-1 and TRBJ2-5; D unclear. The CDR3 is made up of 14 amino acids. Germline V lookup: CDR1 SGHRS, CDR2 YFSETQ. The ends were cut back, 1 base at V and 2 bases at J, with 9 bases in the middle. The CDR3 is CASSLLASQETQYF. The CDR3 DNA follows: TGCGCCAGCAGCTTGTTAGCAAGTCAAGAGACCCAGTACTTC. Supplemented by reference TRBV5-1 and TRBJ2-5, the full variable domain reads KAGVTQTPRYLIKTRGQQVTLSCSPISGHRSVSWYQQTPGQGLQFLFEYFSETQRNKGNFPGRFSGRQFSNSRSEMNVSTLELGDSALYLCASSLLASQETQYFGPGTRLLVL.

This clonotype was picked up many times. This rearrangement joins TRBV15 to TRBJ1-2, with D tentatively TRBD1 (6 bases). CDR1 and CDR2 from the germline V gene are LNHNV and YYDKDF (reference sequence). The CDR3 runs 15 residues. V gave up 1 base and J gave up 4 bases, with 13 bases separating them. The CDR3 DNA follows: TGTGCCACCAGCAGAGGAGGGGGGACCTCCTATGGCTACACCTTC. Its translation is CATSRGGGTSYGYTF.